These 14 T cell receptor beta chains were sequenced from one sample in a study of OX40 agonist ivuxolimab in advanced cancers. Clones were read by immunoSEQ multiplex PCR, and TCRdb kept only the in-frame ones, dropping some. In the table there are more than 85,000 clones, approximately 80% of which are singletons. Sequenced material: CD4+ or CD8+ T cells sorted from blood, taken in a trial of the OX40 agonist ivuxolimab. Receptors were obtained from an adult with an advanced solid tumor such as melanoma, head and neck, liver or kidney cancer.

The rearrangement uses TRBV5-1 and TRBJ2-6; no clear D gene. In germline, CDR1 is SGHRS, CDR2 YFSETQ. This CDR3 contains 14 residues. Trimming shortened V by 5 bases and J by 4 bases, and 10 bases separated the two germline ends. As DNA, the CDR3 is TGCGCCAGCAGAGTCGTCGCCGGGGCCAACGTCCTGACTTTC. As protein: CASRVVAGANVLTF.

The chain uses TRBV6-5 and TRBJ2-5; D could derive from TRBD1 or TRBD2 (7 bases each). This CDR3 spans 12 amino acids. Trimming pared 10 bases from V and 5 bases from J, leaving 14 bases between. Per germline, CDR1 MNHEY and CDR2 SVGAGI. CDR3 loop: CATRGGRETQYF. The CDR3 bases are TGTGCCACCAGGGGGGGCCGGGAGACCCAGTACTTC.

This rearrangement joins TRBV4-1 to TRBJ2-1; D is undetermined. V was cut by 1 base and J by 13 bases, with 8 bases left in between. There are 11 residues in the CDR3. The germline gives CDR1 MGHRA, CDR2 YSYEKL. The CDR3 DNA follows: TGCGCCAGCAGCCAAGGCCAGATACAGTTCTTC. Its translation is CASSQGQIQFF.

This sequence joins TRBV4-2 and TRBJ1-1; weak D call: TRBD1 (6 bases). Per germline, CDR1 LGHNA and CDR2 YNFKEQ. Deletions cut 8 bases from V and 4 bases from J, with 11 bases between. The CDR3 has 12 residues. The CDR3 DNA sequence: TGTGCCAGCGGATACAGGGCCACTGAAGCTTTCTTT. Encoded protein: CASGYRATEAFF.

This clone was seen just once. The V gene is TRBV30, the J gene TRBJ1-2; no definite D call. V lost 2 bases and J 7 bases, leaving 14 bases between the germline ends. In germline, CDR1 is GTSNPN, CDR2 SVGIG (reference sequence). The CDR3 is made up of 13 amino acids. CDR3 sequence (DNA): TGTGCCTGGAGTAAATCTCCCACGGGTGGCTACACCTTC. Amino acid sequence: CAWSKSPTGGYTF.

On this clone: A junction end diverges from the germline sequence, so it may reflect a read error. The chain uses TRBV27 and TRBJ2-7, with D perhaps assigned TRBD1 or TRBD2 (5 bases each). Germline V CDR1 and CDR2: MNHEY, SMNVEV (reference sequence). The CDR3 spans 17 residues. This CDR3 reads CASSFTSGTGHSSEQYF. CDR3 DNA: TGTGCCAGCAGTTTCACTTCGGGGACGGGGCATTCCTCCGAGCAGTACTTC.

This chain uses TRBV10-1 with TRBJ2-7; TRBD1 matches 7 bases. The CDR3 runs to 13 residues. Germline assignment: CDR1 WNHNN and CDR2 SYGVQD (reference sequence). V shed 8 bases, J shed 5 bases, and the junction held 9 bases outside the gene matches. The CDR3 sequence: CASSLNRGNEQYF. Here the CDR3 DNA reads TGCGCCAGCTCCCTGAACAGGGGAAACGAGCAGTACTTC.

The chain carries TRBV29-1 and TRBJ2-1, with 9 bases matching TRBD2. The CDR3 covers 15 residues. From germline, CDR1 is SQVTM and CDR2 ANQGSEA. Trimming at V came to 7 bases and at J to 2 bases, leaving 9 bases not matched to a gene. CDR3 region: CSDLLAGVTYNEQFF. The CDR3 bases are TGCAGCGACCTTTTAGCGGGAGTTACCTACAATGAGCAGTTCTTC.

J is TRBJ2-7 and V is TRBV27; D may be TRBD2 (6 bases). CDR3 size: 14 residues. The germline CDR1 and CDR2 sequences are MNHEY and SMNVEV (reference sequence). Trimming left V 5 bases short and J 2 bases short, with 13 bases between. CDR3 in DNA: TGTGCCAGCAGTCGCGGGACTCAAACCTACGAGCAGTACTTC. It encodes CASSRGTQTYEQYF.

The V gene is TRBV14, the J gene TRBJ2-5; possible D gene TRBD2, 7 bases. CDR1 SGHDN and CDR2 FVKESK come from the germline V gene. The CDR3 consists of 17 residues. The V end lost 4 bases, the J end lost 7 bases, and 25 bases lay between the germline ends. The CDR3: CASSLPPAGQGRGTQYF. CDR3 coding DNA: TGTGCCAGCAGCCTCCCCCCGGCCGGGCAGGGGAGGGGGACCCAGTACTTC.

The rearrangement links TRBV10-3 to TRBJ2-7; D is undetermined. The CDR3 is made up of 14 amino acids. Between the trimmed V and J ends, which lost 2 bases and 2 bases, there was a span of 10 bases. CDR1 and CDR2 (germline): ENHRY, SYGVKD. CDR3 amino acids: CAISEKSGPYEQYF. CDR3 nucleotides: TGTGCCATCAGTGAGAAAAGTGGTCCCTACGAGCAGTACTTC.

This clone has a handful of counts. The rearrangement joins TRBV28 to TRBJ2-7, with a tentative D call TRBD2 (6 bases). This CDR3 is built from 16 residues. Germline V CDR1 and CDR2: MDHEN, SYDVKM. Trimming cost V 2 bases and J 0 bases, with 14 bases left between them. CDR3 sequence reads: CASSLSSGGLSYEQYF. In DNA form, the CDR3 reads TGTGCCAGCAGTTTAAGTAGCGGAGGGCTCTCCTACGAGCAGTACTTC.

The chain recombines TRBV18 with TRBJ2-2; maybe TRBD1 (6 bases). CDR3 length: 16 amino acids. Deletions cut 2 bases from V and 4 bases from J, with 14 bases between. Per the germline V gene, CDR1 is KGHSH and CDR2 is LQKENI. As DNA, the CDR3 is TGTGCCAGCTCACCAACCGGGCAGGGGACCACCGGGGAGCTGTTTTTT. Translating it yields CASSPTGQGTTGELFF.

The chain employs TRBV16 and TRBJ1-2; 9 bases match TRBD1. The V gene's germline CDR1 is KGHSY and CDR2 FQNENV. V gave up 4 bases and J gave up 1 base; unmatched junction bases: 4. The CDR3 consists of 15 residues. The CDR3 nucleotides are TGTGCCAGCAGCCTGGGGACAGGGTATAACTATGGCTACACCTTC. Translation gives CASSLGTGYNYGYTF.